This TCR beta chain emerged from a study of blood T cells in healthy people across ages. Samples had at least 6.5 million PBMCs isolated from them. As concerns this clonotype: What it binds is unknown.

Overall study results and limits: Higher naive T cell percentage went strongly together with higher TCR beta diversity.

Primers used in a second PCR of roughly 7 to 12 cycles were a sample-barcoded 5' primer and a J-beta primer mix. All samples yielded 2.5 million or more CDR3-containing paired-end reads. TCRdb re-analysed the 5' RACE reads in MiXCR, keeping a single row per CDR3 protein. In the table there are some 930,000 distinct CDR3 sequences, about 27% of which are singletons. The sample also formed part of further work on T cells of mothers and their children. That investigation notes: The overlap seen between related mothers and children slightly exceeded that of unrelated pairs, though not significantly.

The specimen was blood. The TCR was taken from a woman aged 40 to 50 in good health.

This CDR3 is CSVEPAGRRGYTF. Here the CDR3 DNA reads TGCAGCGTTGAGCCCGCAGGCCGGCGGGGCTACACCTTC. The chain combines TRBV29-1 with TRBJ1-2; D not certain. The CDR3 loop spans 13 amino acids. The germline V gene has CDR1 SQVTM and CDR2 ANQGSEA. V was trimmed by 3 bases and J by 8 bases, leaving 16 bases between them.